Listed below are T cell receptor beta chains from one sample, sequenced in a study of shared clonotypes between healthy human individuals. Here immunoSEQ multiplex PCR was the method, and the copy in TCRdb shows in-frame clones only, minus some. Seen here are roughly 590,000 clones, roughly 95% observed once, and the top ten hold over 0.09%. The specimen was naive CD8+ T cells sorted from blood. The source is a young woman in good health. CDR3s include the opening cysteine and the closing phenylalanine or tryptophan. Each record gives: clone size, V gene, D gene, J gene, CDR3 DNA, CDR3 protein. A D gene is named only where the DNA matches it firmly. Expanded clones get a size class; other rows say once, few or many, or leave the size out.

-	TRBV7-9	-	TRBJ2-7	TGTGCCAGCAGCCCCTCAGGTGATTACGAGCAGTACTTC	CASSPSGDYEQYF
-	TRBV28	-	TRBJ1-1	TGTGCCAGCAGCCGGCTGGACAGCCTTGAAGCTTTCTTT	CASSRLDSLEAFF
once	TRBV16	-	TRBJ2-1	TGTGCCAGCAGCCCGGCTAGTTCCTCCTACAATGAGCAGTTCTTC	CASSPASSSYNEQFF
once	TRBV27	-	TRBJ2-7	TGTGCCAGCAGTTTACGTAGCAGCTTCTACGAGCAGTACTTC	CASSLRSSFYEQYF
-	TRBV28	TRBD1	TRBJ1-1	TGTGCCAGCCGGGACAGGGAAAGGTCGGACACTGAAGCTTTCTTT	CASRDRERSDTEAFF
-	TRBV9	-	TRBJ2-7	TGTGCCAGCAGCGAAGGGCAGACGTACTCCTACGAGCAGTACTTC	CASSEGQTYSYEQYF
-	TRBV28	TRBD2	TRBJ2-7	TGTGCCAGCACTTTCCTGGCTAGCGGGAGCGAGCAGTACTTC	CASTFLASGSEQYF
-	TRBV29-1	-	TRBJ2-7	TGCAGCGTTGTCGGAGGGCGGGGCAGCTCCTACGAGCAGTACTTC	CSVVGGRGSSYEQYF
-	TRBV25-1	-	TRBJ2-3	TGTGCCAGCAGTGAATTAAAGGGGACAACTAGCACAGATACGCAGTATTTT	CASSELKGTTSTDTQYF
-	TRBV6-5	TRBD2	TRBJ2-1	TGTGCCAGCAGTTCCGGACTAGCGGGCCCTTACAATGAGCAGTTCTTC	CASSSGLAGPYNEQFF
-	TRBV28	-	TRBJ2-3	TGTGCCAGCAGTTTCCCTAACCGGGACTTCACAGATACGCAGTATTTT	CASSFPNRDFTDTQYF